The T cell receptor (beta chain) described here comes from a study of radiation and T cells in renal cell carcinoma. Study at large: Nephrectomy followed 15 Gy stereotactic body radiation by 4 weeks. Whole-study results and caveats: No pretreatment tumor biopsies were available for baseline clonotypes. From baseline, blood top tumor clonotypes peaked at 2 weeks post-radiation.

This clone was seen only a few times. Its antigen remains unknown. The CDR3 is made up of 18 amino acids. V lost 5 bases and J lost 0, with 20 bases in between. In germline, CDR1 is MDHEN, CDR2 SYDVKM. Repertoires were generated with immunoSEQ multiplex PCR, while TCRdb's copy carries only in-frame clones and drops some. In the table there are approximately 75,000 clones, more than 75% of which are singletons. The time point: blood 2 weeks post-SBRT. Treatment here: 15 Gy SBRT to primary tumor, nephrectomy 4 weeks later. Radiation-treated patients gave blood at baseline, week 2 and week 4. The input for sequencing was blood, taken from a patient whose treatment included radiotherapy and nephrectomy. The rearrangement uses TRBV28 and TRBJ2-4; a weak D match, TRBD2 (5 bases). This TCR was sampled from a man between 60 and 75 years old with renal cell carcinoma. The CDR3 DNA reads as TGTGCCAGCAGTCAAACGGCCCCGGGAAGCCTAGCCAAAAACATTCAGTACTTC. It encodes CASSQTAPGSLAKNIQYF. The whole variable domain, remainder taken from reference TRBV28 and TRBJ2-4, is DVKVTQSSRYLVKRTGEKVFLECVQDMDHENMFWYRQDPGLGLRLIYFSYDVKMKEKGDIPEGYSVSREKKERFSLILESASTNQTSMYLCASSQTAPGSLAKNIQYFGAGTRLSVL.